A single sample gave rise to the 9 T cell receptor beta chains below, sequenced in a study of PD-1 blockade in mismatch repair-deficient tumors. Clones were read by immunoSEQ multiplex PCR, and TCRdb kept only the in-frame ones, dropping some. Counted here are 70,000 to 90,000 clones, approximately 80% occurring once; the ten biggest clones make up roughly 5.5%. Sample: peripheral blood, taken 44 weeks after starting pembrolizumab. These receptors were obtained from an adult with mismatch repair-deficient cancer.

This clone was found once. Here the CDR3 omits its conserved ending phenylalanine or tryptophan, so a read error is the likely source. This rearrangement joins TRBV18 to TRBJ1-2; tentative D call: TRBD1 (5 bases). The CDR3 is 14 residues long. Trimming took off 2 bases at V and 1 base at J, with 8 bases between the two ends. The V gene's germline CDR1 is KGHSH and CDR2 LQKENI. The CDR3 protein is CASSPSRDNYGYTL. The DNA of the CDR3 is TGTGCCAGCTCACCAAGCAGGGATAACTATGGCTACACCCTC.

The rearrangement uses TRBV14 and TRBJ2-7, with 13 bases identical to TRBD2. Germline CDR1 reads SGHDN; CDR2 reads FVKESK. The CDR3 has 16 residues. With 1 base clipped from V and 1 base from J, the junction kept 1 base outside the gene matches. CDR3 region: CASSQVGLAGSYEQYF. The CDR3, as DNA: TGTGCCAGCAGCCAAGTGGGACTAGCGGGATCCTACGAGCAGTACTTC.

The gene calls are TRBV28 and TRBJ1-1; D not resolved. The ends were cut back, 4 bases at V and 1 base at J, with 7 bases in the middle. CDR3 length equals 13 residues. The germline V gene encodes CDR1 MDHEN and CDR2 SYDVKM. The CDR3 bases are TGTGCCAGCAGTTCCGGGCAGAACACTGAAGCTTTCTTT. Its translation: CASSSGQNTEAFF.

J is TRBJ2-7 and V is TRBV21-1; the table's D call, TRBD2, was not checked against the DNA. TRBV21-1 is a pseudogene locus. The CDR3 totals 15 residues. In DNA, the CDR3 is TGTGCCAGCAGCAAGGGGACTAGCGGGACTCACGAGCAGTACTTC. It translates to CASSKGTSGTHEQYF.

The chain couples TRBV5-1 to TRBJ1-1; D is perhaps TRBD1 (5 bases). Between the trimmed V and J ends, which lost 6 bases and 3 bases, there was a span of 18 bases. The germline V gene has CDR1 SGHRS and CDR2 YFSETQ. The CDR3 is made up of 15 amino acids. CDR3 bases: TGCGCCAGCACCCAGCCCAGGGAGCTTGACACTGAAGCTTTCTTT. Residues: CASTQPRELDTEAFF. The complete variable domain, with remaining parts taken from reference TRBV5-1 and TRBJ1-1, reads KAGVTQTPRYLIKTRGQQVTLSCSPISGHRSVSWYQQTPGQGLQFLFEYFSETQRNKGNFPGRFSGRQFSNSRSEMNVSTLELGDSALYLCASTQPRELDTEAFFGQGTRLTVV.

This chain links TRBV9 with TRBJ1-3; a weak D match, TRBD1 (6 bases). CDR3 length: 18 amino acids. V lost 0 bases and J lost 1, with 17 bases in between. Germline V gene lookup returns CDR1 SGDLS and CDR2 YYNGEE. The CDR3 loop reads CASSVGSRTGHSGNTIYF. The CDR3 DNA follows: TGTGCCAGCAGCGTAGGATCCCGAACAGGGCATTCTGGAAACACCATATATTTT.

A few counts support this clone. The gene calls are TRBV6-5 and TRBJ2-7; 7 bases agree with TRBD2. J was trimmed by 5 bases and V by 6 bases; bases with no gene match: 10. The CDR3 runs to 14 residues. CDR1 MNHEY and CDR2 SVGAGI come from the germline V gene. CDR3 sequence: CASRSLAREDEQYF. Written as DNA, the CDR3 is TGTGCCAGCAGGTCACTAGCCCGGGAGGACGAGCAGTACTTC.

V is TRBV13 and J is TRBJ1-2, with D unresolved. Deletions cut 3 bases from V and 6 bases from J, with 17 bases between. CDR1 is PRHDT and CDR2 is FYEKMQ in the germline V gene (reference sequence). The CDR3 consists of 15 residues. The chain's CDR3 is CASSFPPGRMDGYTF. As DNA, the CDR3 is TGTGCCAGCAGCTTTCCCCCGGGAAGGATGGATGGCTACACCTTC.

This rearrangement joins TRBV9 to TRBJ2-1; no clear D gene. The V and J ends lost 3 bases and 5 bases respectively, with 15 bases between them. The CDR3 runs 15 residues. The germline gives CDR1 SGDLS, CDR2 YYNGEE. Here the CDR3 DNA reads TGTGCCAGCAGCGCAGGCCTAAATCGGGACAATGAGCAGTTCTTC. Translated, it gives CASSAGLNRDNEQFF.